This TCR beta chain was identified in a study of T cells after yellow fever vaccination. Turning to the study itself: Preparation of fractions with low cell numbers was performed using SMART-Seq v4 Ultra Low Input.

This clonotype was found many times. Via MiXCR, TCRdb re-called the 5' RACE reads, giving one row per CDR3 protein. This table has roughly 150,000 distinct CDR3 sequences, just over 6.5% appearing once. This CDR3 is 14 amino acids long. V was cut by 0 bases and J by 4 bases, with 10 bases left in between. This receptor was obtained from a man aged 25-45 years who received the YFV17D yellow fever vaccine. This rearrangement joins TRBV12-3 or TRBV12-4 to TRBJ2-7; the D is unclear. The material sequenced was CD4+ T cells sorted from PBMCs, taken 10 days after the yellow fever booster vaccination. CDR3 sequence (DNA): TGTGCCAGCAGTTTAGCGCCGTTCGGATACGAGCAGTACTTC. This translates into CASSLAPFGYEQYF.